This TCR beta chain was documented in a study of blood T cell repertoires in COVID-19. Per the original data handling: For nucleated cells, counts were estimated from reference gene primer amplification. Clones were read by immunoSEQ multiplex PCR, and TCRdb kept only the in-frame ones, dropping some. That table is the source of V, J and clone size, and D and trimming were worked out from the DNA. The sample gives 65,000 to 80,000 clones, around 79% of which show up once; roughly 11% is in the top ten. The TCR sequence derives from a man aged 45-65 years with acute or convalescent COVID-19. Input material: peripheral blood.

This chain's CDR3 is CASGARMNTEAFF. The CDR3, as DNA: TGTGCTAGTGGAGCAAGAATGAACACTGAAGCTTTCTTT. The chain recombines TRBV12-5 with TRBJ1-1; no firm D call. This CDR3 has 13 residues. V lost 6 bases to trimming and J lost 0 bases, with 8 bases between them. Germline CDR1 and CDR2: LGHNT and FRNRAP.